A single sample is the source of the 26 T cell receptor beta chains below, sequenced in a study of cytomegalovirus exposure and HLA in healthy donors. Researchers ran the PCR with 60 Vbeta and 13 Jbeta primers. Here immunoSEQ multiplex PCR was the method, and the copy in TCRdb shows in-frame clones only, minus some. This table has roughly 110,000 clones, about 76% appearing once. Material for sequencing was PBMCs. These receptors all come from a man aged 25 to 45 in good health and CMV-seropositive.

This rearrangement joins TRBV5-1 to TRBJ1-5, with D tentatively TRBD1 (5 bases). V was shortened by 0 bases and J by 3 bases, with 13 bases between the two germline ends. Germline lookup yields CDR1 SGHRS and CDR2 YFSETQ. This CDR3 has 16 residues. The CDR3 here is CASSLAPDSYNQPQHF. CDR3 DNA: TGCGCCAGCAGCTTGGCCCCAGACAGTTACAATCAGCCCCAGCATTTT.

This clone was seen more than once but under ten times. The V gene is TRBV7-2, the J gene TRBJ2-1; possible D gene TRBD2, 7 bases. From germline, CDR1 is SGHTA and CDR2 FQGNSA. This CDR3 has 15 residues. Trimming pared 5 bases from V and 7 bases from J, leaving 18 bases between. CDR3 sequence: CASSPQQGRGNEQFF. CDR3 bases: TGTGCCAGCAGCCCCCAGCAGGGGAGGGGTAATGAGCAGTTCTTC.

The rearrangement uses TRBV4-3 and TRBJ2-5; 7 bases map to TRBD1. From germline, CDR1 is LGHNA and CDR2 YSLEER. This CDR3 has 15 residues. The trim removed 5 bases at V and 5 bases at J, leaving 11 bases unmatched. In DNA form, the CDR3 reads TGCGCCAGCAGCTTAGGGGACAGTGAGGGTGAGACCCAGTACTTC. As protein: CASSLGDSEGETQYF.

This sequence joins TRBV4-1 and TRBJ1-1; 8 bases match TRBD1. Per germline, CDR1 MGHRA and CDR2 YSYEKL. This CDR3 is built from 14 residues. V was clipped by 3 bases and J by 3 bases; unmatched bases: 3. The CDR3 loop reads CASSQTGADTEAFF. CDR3 nucleotides: TGCGCCAGCAGCCAGACAGGGGCCGACACTGAAGCTTTCTTT.

This chain joins TRBV28 and TRBJ1-2, with no clear D. Trimming left V 6 bases short and J 7 bases short, with 21 bases between. CDR1 is MDHEN and CDR2 is SYDVKM in the germline V gene. The CDR3 spans 15 residues. The CDR3 reads CASSLAAQALAGYTF. Written as DNA, the CDR3 is TGTGCCAGCAGCCTAGCGGCGCAGGCACTCGCTGGCTACACCTTC.

This chain uses TRBV5-1 with TRBJ2-1; 8 nucleotides line up with TRBD1. The V gene end was trimmed by 4 bases and the J gene end by 8 bases; junction bases not matched to a gene: 11. Germline CDR1 reads SGHRS; CDR2 reads YFSETQ. CDR3 length: 15 residues. In nucleotides, the CDR3 is TGCGCCAGCAGCCGATTGGACAGGGTCTTCGATGAGCAGTTCTTC. Protein sequence: CASSRLDRVFDEQFF.

The chain recombines TRBV9 with TRBJ2-1, with 7 nucleotides matching TRBD2. Losses at the gene ends were 5 bases for V and 4 bases for J; bases not matched to a gene: 6. This CDR3 contains 14 residues. From germline, CDR1 is SGDLS and CDR2 YYNGEE. The DNA for the CDR3 is TGTGCCAGCAGTGCTAGCGGTGGGTACAATGAGCAGTTCTTC. Protein sequence: CASSASGGYNEQFF.

The chain carries TRBV5-1 and TRBJ1-1; tentative D call: TRBD1 (6 bases). Trimming removed 4 bases from V and 2 bases from J, with 12 bases in between. There are 14 residues in the CDR3. The germline V gene encodes CDR1 SGHRS and CDR2 YFSETQ. In DNA, the CDR3 is TGCGCCAGCAGCGGAACGGGACATAACACTGAAGCTTTCTTT. This gives the protein CASSGTGHNTEAFF.

The V gene is TRBV19, the J gene TRBJ1-1, with a possible D match to TRBD1 (6 bases). CDR1 and CDR2 from the germline V gene are LNHDA and SQIVND (reference sequence). V lost 6 bases to trimming and J lost 3 bases, with 20 bases between them. The CDR3 covers 16 residues. The CDR3 DNA reads TGTGCCAGTAGCGACGGGGAGGGGGGGCTGTACACTGAAGCTTTCTTT. It encodes CASSDGEGGLYTEAFF.

This clone was recorded many times. This chain uses TRBV10-1 with TRBJ1-3; the D is unclear. V gave up 5 bases and J gave up 0 bases, with 5 bases separating them. The CDR3 consists of 13 residues. CDR1 and CDR2 (germline): WNHNN, SYGVQD (reference sequence). The CDR3 nucleotides read TGCGCCAGCAGTCGGGACTCTGGAAACACCATATATTTT. Translated, it gives CASSRDSGNTIYF.

J is TRBJ1-2 and V is TRBV7-2; 7 positions agree with TRBD1. This CDR3 region has 14 residues. Germline-derived CDR1 and CDR2 are SGHTA and FQGNSA. The ends lost 2 bases at V and 0 bases at J; junction bases unmatched: 0. The CDR3 sequence: CASSLQGANYGYTF. The CDR3 nucleotides are TGTGCCAGCAGCTTACAGGGGGCTAACTATGGCTACACCTTC.

The chain carries TRBV10-3 and TRBJ1-5; TRBD1 matches at 8 bases. The V and J ends lost 10 bases and 3 bases, in that order; junction bases with no gene match: 8. CDR1 is ENHRY, CDR2 SYGVKD, per germline. The CDR3 covers 14 residues. The CDR3 reads CATSGQAINQPQHF. CDR3 nucleotide sequence: TGTGCCACCTCGGGACAGGCCATCAATCAGCCCCAGCATTTT.

In its sample, this clone was seen a few times. This sequence joins TRBV4-1 and TRBJ1-3, with 7 bases lining up with TRBD1. After removal of 1 base from V and 3 bases from J, the junction contained 9 bases not matched to a gene. The CDR3 covers 17 residues. The V gene's germline CDR1 is MGHRA and CDR2 YSYEKL. The CDR3 is CASSQAPLTGNGNTIYF. The CDR3 region has the DNA TGCGCCAGCAGCCAAGCACCCCTGACAGGGAATGGAAACACCATATATTTT.

This clone has only a few counts. J is TRBJ1-4 and V is TRBV5-4, with 7 bases matching TRBD1. Germline V lookup: CDR1 SGHNT, CDR2 YYREEE (reference sequence). Trimming at V came to 3 bases and at J to 6 bases, leaving 5 bases not matched to a gene. This CDR3 contains 14 residues. The CDR3 bases are TGTGCCAGCAGCTCCACAGGGGAGGATGAAAAACTGTTTTTT. As protein: CASSSTGEDEKLFF. The full variable domain, completed using reference TRBV5-4 and TRBJ1-4, is ETGVTQSPTHLIKTRGQQVTLRCSSQSGHNTVSWYQQALGQGPQFIFQYYREEENGRGNFPPRFSGLQFPNYSSELNVNALELDDSALYLCASSSTGEDEKLFFGSGTQLSVL.

The genes are TRBV10-3 and TRBJ1-5, with 10 nucleotides matching TRBD1. The CDR3 consists of 16 residues. Germline CDR1 ENHRY, CDR2 SYGVKD. V lost 0 bases to trimming and J lost 5 bases; unmatched junction nucleotides: 4. This chain's CDR3 is CAISESDRGGDQPQHF. The CDR3 DNA is TGTGCCATCAGTGAGTCGGACAGGGGGGGCGATCAGCCCCAGCATTTT.

The CDR3 sequence: CASSIDRGLSYEQYF. The DNA of the CDR3 is TGTGCCAGCAGCATTGACAGGGGGCTCTCCTACGAGCAGTACTTC. The genes are TRBV5-6 and TRBJ2-7; 10 positions match TRBD1. Trimming at V came to 4 bases and at J to 0 bases, leaving 4 bases not matched to a gene. The CDR3 sequence is 15 residues long. Germline lookup yields CDR1 SGHDT and CDR2 YYEEEE.

This sequence joins TRBV4-3 and TRBJ2-1; D is ambiguous. Germline V CDR1 and CDR2: LGHNA, YSLEER. The CDR3 loop spans 12 amino acids. Trimming took off 1 base at V and 9 bases at J, with 7 bases between the two ends. Here the CDR3 DNA reads TGCGCCAGCAGCCAAGTCGGGTTTGAGCAGTTCTTC. Translated: CASSQVGFEQFF.

This chain connects TRBV9 to TRBJ2-7; a possible D gene is TRBD2 (6 bases). In germline, CDR1 is SGDLS, CDR2 YYNGEE. The CDR3 has 15 residues. The V gene lost 0 bases and the J gene lost 1 base, with 11 bases spanning the gap. Written as DNA, the CDR3 is TGTGCCAGCAGCGTAGGGGCAGGAGGGTCCTACGAGCAGTACTTC. Protein: CASSVGAGGSYEQYF.

V is TRBV11-2 and J is TRBJ2-7, with TRBD2 matching 8 bases. V trimming: 6 bases; J trimming: 2 bases; junction bases outside the gene matches: 6. Germline loops: CDR1 SGHAT, CDR2 FQNNGV. The CDR3 has 14 residues. CDR3 region: CASRGAGDPYEQYF. DNA for the CDR3: TGTGCCAGCAGGGGAGCGGGGGATCCCTACGAGCAGTACTTC.

This clone was recorded once. The chain combines TRBV6-1 with TRBJ1-5, with D possibly being TRBD1 (5 bases). Deletions cut 2 bases from V and 5 bases from J, with 10 bases between. Germline lookup yields CDR1 MNHNS and CDR2 SASEGT. The CDR3 runs to 14 residues. The CDR3 sequence is CASSEFGGDQPQHF. DNA of the CDR3: TGTGCCAGCAGTGAATTCGGGGGAGATCAGCCCCAGCATTTT.

This clone occurred a few times. V usage is TRBV19 and J usage is TRBJ1-3; the D gene is possibly TRBD1 (5 bases). In germline, CDR1 is LNHDA, CDR2 SQIVND (reference sequence). This CDR3 contains 16 residues. V was clipped by 9 bases and J by 4 bases, with 22 bases between them. The CDR3 loop reads CARGEAGEGTGNTIYF. DNA for the CDR3: TGTGCCAGGGGGGAAGCGGGGGAAGGCACGGGAAACACCATATATTTT.

This chain uses TRBV5-1 with TRBJ1-1; 8 positions match TRBD1. Trimming removed 0 bases from V and 5 bases from J; junction bases left unmatched: 6. Germline V gives CDR1 SGHRS, CDR2 YFSETQ. The CDR3 runs 15 residues. CDR3 amino acids: CASSLVPGGQTEAFF. The CDR3 nucleotides read TGCGCCAGCAGCTTGGTGCCAGGGGGCCAGACTGAAGCTTTCTTT.

This clone has a handful of counts. The chain links TRBV16 to TRBJ1-2, with a possible D match to TRBD1 (6 bases). Deletions cut 2 bases from V and 2 bases from J, with 12 bases between. The length of the CDR3 is 15 residues. Germline loops: CDR1 KGHSY, CDR2 FQNENV. The CDR3 coding sequence is TGTGCCAGCAGCCAAGGGTTAGGGGGAAACTATGGCTACACCTTC. Translated: CASSQGLGGNYGYTF. The variable domain in full, with the rest retrieved from reference TRBV16 and TRBJ1-2, is GEEVAQTPKHLVRGEGQKAKLYCAPIKGHSYVFWYQQVLKNEFKFLISFQNENVFDETGMPKERFSAKCLPNSPCSLEIQATKLEDSAVYFCASSQGLGGNYGYTFGSGTRLTVV.

The chain recombines TRBV15 with TRBJ2-1; 10 bases are shared with TRBD1. Per germline, CDR1 LNHNV and CDR2 YYDKDF (reference sequence). The CDR3 consists of 15 residues. J was trimmed by 6 bases and V by 7 bases; bases with no gene match: 9. The CDR3 loop reads CATNQGQGNGNEQFF. In DNA form, the CDR3 reads TGTGCCACCAACCAGGGACAGGGGAATGGCAATGAGCAGTTCTTC.

On this clone itself: At one end, the junction sequence differs from germline, possibly due to a read error. The chain uses TRBV4-3 and TRBJ1-3, with D maybe TRBD1 (5 bases). This CDR3 spans 14 amino acids. Germline values: CDR1 LGHNA, CDR2 YSLEER. The CDR3 DNA is TGCGCCAGCAGCCGCGACAGCTCTGGAAACACCACATATTTT. Translated: CASSRDSSGNTTYF.

This clone was observed a few times. The chain employs TRBV7-9 and TRBJ2-7, with D possibly being TRBD2 (6 bases). V shed 1 base and J shed 6 bases, with 13 bases lying between them. Germline-derived CDR1 and CDR2 are SEHNR and FQNEAQ (reference sequence). The CDR3 is made up of 14 amino acids. CDR3 DNA sequence: TGTGCCAGCAGCTTAGTGAGCGGAGGGGTCGAGCAGTACTTC. Encoded protein: CASSLVSGGVEQYF.